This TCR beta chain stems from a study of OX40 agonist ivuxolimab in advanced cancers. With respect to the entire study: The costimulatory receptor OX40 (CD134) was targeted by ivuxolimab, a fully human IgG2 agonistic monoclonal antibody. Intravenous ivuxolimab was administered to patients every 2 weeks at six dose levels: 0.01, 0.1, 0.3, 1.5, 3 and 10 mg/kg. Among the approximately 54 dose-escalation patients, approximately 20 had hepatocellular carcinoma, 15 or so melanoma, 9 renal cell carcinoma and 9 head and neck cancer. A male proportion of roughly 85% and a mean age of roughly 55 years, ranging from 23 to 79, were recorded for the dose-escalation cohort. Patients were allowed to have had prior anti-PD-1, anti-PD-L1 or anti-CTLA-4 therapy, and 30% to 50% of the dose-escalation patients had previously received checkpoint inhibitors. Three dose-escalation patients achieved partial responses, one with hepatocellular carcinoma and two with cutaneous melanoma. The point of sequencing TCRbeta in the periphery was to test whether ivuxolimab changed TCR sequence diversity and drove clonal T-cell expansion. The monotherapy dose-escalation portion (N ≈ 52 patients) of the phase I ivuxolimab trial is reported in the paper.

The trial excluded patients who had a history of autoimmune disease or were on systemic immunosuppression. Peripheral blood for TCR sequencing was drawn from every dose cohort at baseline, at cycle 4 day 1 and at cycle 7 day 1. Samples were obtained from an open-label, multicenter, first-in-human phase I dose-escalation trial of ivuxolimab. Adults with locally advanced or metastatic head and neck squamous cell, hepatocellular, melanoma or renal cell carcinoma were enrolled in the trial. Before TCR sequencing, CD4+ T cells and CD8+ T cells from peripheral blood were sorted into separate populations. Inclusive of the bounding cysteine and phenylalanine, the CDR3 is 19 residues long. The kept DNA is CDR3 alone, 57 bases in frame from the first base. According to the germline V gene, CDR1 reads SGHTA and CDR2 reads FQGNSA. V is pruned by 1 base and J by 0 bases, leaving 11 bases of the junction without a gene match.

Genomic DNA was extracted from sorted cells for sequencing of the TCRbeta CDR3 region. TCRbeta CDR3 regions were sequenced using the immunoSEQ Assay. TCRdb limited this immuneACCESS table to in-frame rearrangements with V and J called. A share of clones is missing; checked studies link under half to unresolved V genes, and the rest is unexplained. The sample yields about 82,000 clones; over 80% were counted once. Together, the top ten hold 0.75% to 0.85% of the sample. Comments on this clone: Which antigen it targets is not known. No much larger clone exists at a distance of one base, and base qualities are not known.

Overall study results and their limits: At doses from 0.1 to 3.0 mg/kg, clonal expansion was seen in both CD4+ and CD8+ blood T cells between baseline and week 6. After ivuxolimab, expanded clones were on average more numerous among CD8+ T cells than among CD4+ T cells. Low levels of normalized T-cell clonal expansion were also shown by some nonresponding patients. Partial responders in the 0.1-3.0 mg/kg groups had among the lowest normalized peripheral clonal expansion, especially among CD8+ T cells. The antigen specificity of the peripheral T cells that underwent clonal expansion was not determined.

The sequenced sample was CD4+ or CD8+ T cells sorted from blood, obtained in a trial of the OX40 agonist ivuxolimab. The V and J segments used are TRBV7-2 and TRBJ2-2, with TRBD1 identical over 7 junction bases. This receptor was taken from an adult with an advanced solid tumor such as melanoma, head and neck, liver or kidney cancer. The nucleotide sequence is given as TGTGCCAGCAGCTTAGTGTCGTTCCGGACAGGAGCGAACACCGGGGAGCTGTTTTTT. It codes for CASSLVSFRTGANTGELFF.